These T cell receptor beta chains were read from a single sample in a study of cytomegalovirus exposure and HLA in healthy donors. Measured with immunoSEQ multiplex PCR; TCRdb has only the in-frame clones, and not every one. The sample records 100,000 to 150,000 clones, about four fifths being singletons. Sequencing was carried out using PBMCs. Source of these receptors: a woman between 35 and 50 years old in good health and CMV-seronegative. Both conserved end residues are part of each CDR3. A D gene is named only where the DNA matches it firmly. Not all rows give a size; the values are once, few, many and, for expanded clones, a class.

V	size	J	D	DNA	CDR3
TRBV19	NA	TRBJ2-2	NA	TGTGCCAGTAGAGGCATCGGGGACACCGGGGAGCTGTTTTTT	CASRGIGDTGELFF
TRBV7-8	NA	TRBJ1-1	NA	TGTGCCAGCAGCCTAAACACTGAAGCTTTCTTT	CASSLNTEAFF
TRBV7-9	NA	TRBJ2-2	TRBD2	TGTGCCAGCAGCTTTAGACAAACCGGGACTAGCGTCTCCGGGGAGCTGTTTTTT	CASSFRQTGTSVSGELFF
TRBV5-1	NA	TRBJ2-5	TRBD1	TGCGCCAGCAGCAAGACAGGGGGCCAGGGGGAGACCCAGTACTTC	CASSKTGGQGETQYF
TRBV2	NA	TRBJ2-1	NA	TGTGCCAGCAGTGAAGAAGGAGCGGGCCACTCCTACAATGAGCAGTTCTTC	CASSEEGAGHSYNEQFF
TRBV18	NA	TRBJ2-2	NA	TGTGCCAGCTCACCATTTTCGGGGGACACCGGGGAGCTGTTTTTT	CASSPFSGDTGELFF
TRBV6-1	few	TRBJ2-5	NA	TGTGCCAGCAGTGGCCATAGAGGGCCGCAAGAGACCCAGTACTTC	CASSGHRGPQETQYF
TRBV5-6	few	TRBJ1-2	TRBD1	TGTGCCAGCAGCTTGCTTACAGGGGGAGGCTACCCCTTC	CASSLLTGGGYPF
TRBV29-1	NA	TRBJ2-7	NA	TGCAGCGTTTGGGGGGGCCACGAGCAGTACTTC	CSVWGGHEQYF
TRBV13	NA	TRBJ2-1	TRBD1	TGTGCCAGCAGCGCAACCCCGGGACAGGTTGTGGCGGGCCTAGGACATGAGCAGTTCTTC	CASSATPGQVVAGLGHEQFF
TRBV19	few	TRBJ1-6	NA	TGTGCCAGTAGTCTATCCGGACTGAATAATTCACCCCTCCACTTT	CASSLSGLNNSPLHF
TRBV19	NA	TRBJ1-3	NA	TGTGCCAGTAGTAGTCGTACGGGGTCTGGAAACACCATATATTTT	CASSSRTGSGNTIYF
TRBV6-5	NA	TRBJ1-6	NA	TGTGCCAGCAGTTACGAACCGGTAAATTCACCCCTCCACTTT	CASSYEPVNSPLHF
TRBV7-6	NA	TRBJ2-3	TRBD1	TGTGCCAGCAGCTTCCTCCAGGGACAGGGCCGCACAGATACGCAGTATTTT	CASSFLQGQGRTDTQYF
TRBV18	few	TRBJ1-5	NA	TGTGCCAGCTCACCGGGGGGGGGCATCCCGCCCCAGCATTTT	CASSPGGGIPPQHF
TRBV5-6	NA	TRBJ2-7	NA	TGTGCCAGCAGCTTGGCAGGGGAAACCCCCAGCGAGCAGTACTTC	CASSLAGETPSEQYF
TRBV7-9	NA	TRBJ2-1	TRBD1	TGTGCCAGCAGCCCCCGGACAGGTTCCGACAATGAGCAGTTCTTC	CASSPRTGSDNEQFF
TRBV19	NA	TRBJ2-5	TRBD1	TGTGCCAGTAGTATAGATAGGACAGGGAAAGAGACCCAGTACTTC	CASSIDRTGKETQYF
TRBV29-1	once	TRBJ1-1	NA	TGCAGCGTCCCCCAGAACACTGAAGCTTTCTTT	CSVPQNTEAFF
TRBV6-4	NA	TRBJ2-3	TRBD1	TGTGCCAGCAGTGACTCGGACAGGCCAGATACGCAGTATTTT	CASSDSDRPDTQYF
TRBV5-6	once	TRBJ2-7	TRBD2	TGTGCCAGCAGCCGAGGACTAGAAAGCTACGAGCAGTACTTC	CASSRGLESYEQYF
TRBV4-2	NA	TRBJ2-5	TRBD2	TGTGCCAGCAGCAACCCGGGACTAGCCCAAGAGACCCAGTACTTC	CASSNPGLAQETQYF
TRBV18	NA	TRBJ2-7	TRBD2	TGTGCCAGCTCTCGCTCCGGGACTAGTTACGAGCAGTACTTC	CASSRSGTSYEQYF
TRBV4-3	NA	TRBJ2-7	TRBD2	TGCGCCAGCAGCCAAGACTCCCCTGCTAGCGGGAGAAGCGACGAGCAGTACTTC	CASSQDSPASGRSDEQYF
TRBV6-1	NA	TRBJ1-1	NA	TGTGCCAGCAGTGAACAAATGGGGGCAAGGGACACTGAAGCTTTCTTT	CASSEQMGARDTEAFF
TRBV7-2	once	TRBJ2-3	TRBD2	TGTGCCAGCAGACCTCAGGGGCTAGCGGGGGGAAGGACAGATACGCAGTATTTT	CASRPQGLAGGRTDTQYF
TRBV19	NA	TRBJ1-5	NA	TGTGCCAGTACCTCCCCCTTCGGGACAATCAATCAGCCCCAGCATTTT	CASTSPFGTINQPQHF
TRBV5-6	NA	TRBJ1-2	NA	TGTGCCAGCAGCTTGCCCGCGGGGGGTCTAACCTTC	CASSLPAGGLTF
TRBV25-1	few	TRBJ2-1	NA	TGTGCCAGCAGCACCGGGGGTCAGCAGTTCTTC	CASSTGGQQFF
TRBV5-1	NA	TRBJ1-4	NA	TGCCCCAGCAGCTTGGTGGGGGGGGATAATGAAAAACTGTTTTTT	CPSSLVGGDNEKLFF
TRBV12-5	NA	TRBJ2-1	TRBD2	TGTGCTAGTCTGGAGGTCAGCGGGAGCCTCAATGAGCAGTTCTTC	CASLEVSGSLNEQFF
TRBV28	NA	TRBJ1-4	NA	TGTGCCAGCAGCCCCGGGCGGGGCCTTCGTGAAAAACTGTTTTTT	CASSPGRGLREKLFF
TRBV19	NA	TRBJ2-3	NA	TGTGCCAGTAGTATAGACACGGGAGGCACAGATACGCAGTATTTT	CASSIDTGGTDTQYF
TRBV25-1	NA	TRBJ2-1	NA	TGTCCCAGCAGTGAGGGCAGCGGCTCCTACAATGAGCAGTTCTTC	CPSSEGSGSYNEQFF
TRBV7-2	NA	TRBJ2-7	TRBD2	TGTGCCAGCAGCTTAAGTGGGAGGGAACCCTACGAGCAGTACTTC	CASSLSGREPYEQYF
TRBV6-5	NA	TRBJ1-1	NA	TGTGCCAGCAGTTACTCGACCAGGGTCGGGAACACTGAAGCTTTCTTT	CASSYSTRVGNTEAFF
TRBV6-1	NA	TRBJ2-1	NA	TGTGCAGGCGAGGGCCCCACCACTCGGATCGATGAGCAGTTCTTC	CAGEGPTTRIDEQFF
TRBV5-1	few	TRBJ2-5	TRBD2	TGCGCCAGCAGCTTGGCCCCTAGCGGTTCCCAAGAGACCCAGTACTTC	CASSLAPSGSQETQYF
TRBV7-7	NA	TRBJ2-5	TRBD2	TGTGCTAGCAGCTTAGAGGGAGGGTACCAAGAGACCCAGTACTTC	CASSLEGGYQETQYF
TRBV6-5	NA	TRBJ2-2	NA	TGTGCCAGCAGTTATCGTGGGACAACGAACACCGGGGAGCTGTTTTTT	CASSYRGTTNTGELFF
TRBV6-4	few	TRBJ2-7	NA	TGTGCCAGCAGTAAACAGGGCCACTCCTACGAGCAGTACTTC	CASSKQGHSYEQYF
TRBV2	NA	TRBJ1-3	NA	TGTGCCAGCAGTAGTTCAGGGGTCGCTGGAAACACCATATATTTT	CASSSSGVAGNTIYF
TRBV19	NA	TRBJ1-5	NA	TGTGCCAGTAGTTTGGCATCTAGCAATCAGCCCCAGCATTTT	CASSLASSNQPQHF
TRBV4-1	few	TRBJ1-4	NA	TGCGCCAGCAGCCGTATGACAGTCATTAATGAAAAACTGTTTTTT	CASSRMTVINEKLFF
TRBV7-2	NA	TRBJ1-3	NA	TGTGCCAGCACCCGGGGGGAGGCTGGAAACACCATATATTTT	CASTRGEAGNTIYF
TRBV15	NA	TRBJ1-4	TRBD1	TGTGCCACCAGCCCGAGGGCGGGACAGAATGAAAAACTGTTTTTT	CATSPRAGQNEKLFF
TRBV25-1	NA	TRBJ1-6	NA	TGTGCCAGCAGTGAACAGTATTTTAATTCACCCCTCCACTTT	CASSEQYFNSPLHF
TRBV13	NA	TRBJ2-5	NA	TGTGCCAGCAGCTTAGGCCCGGGGAGGGAGACCCAGTACTTC	CASSLGPGRETQYF
TRBV2	NA	TRBJ2-2	TRBD1	TGTGCCAGCAGTCTGTCCGGGACAGGGCGACCCGGGGAGCTGTTTTTT	CASSLSGTGRPGELFF
TRBV5-1	NA	TRBJ1-1	TRBD1	TGCGCCAGCCGTGGACAGGGGGCGAGGGCTGAAGCTTTCTTT	CASRGQGARAEAFF
TRBV28	NA	TRBJ1-2	NA	TGTGCCAGCAGTTTACCGATGGGCGGCTACACCTTC	CASSLPMGGYTF
TRBV12-5	NA	TRBJ1-5	NA	TGTGCTAGTGGTTTGGGGCAGGGAAAATTTAGCAATCAGCCCCAGCATTTT	CASGLGQGKFSNQPQHF
TRBV5-5	few	TRBJ2-3	TRBD2	TGTGCCAGCGCCGAGACCTGGCGGGGGGGAGATACGCAGTATTTT	CASAETWRGGDTQYF
TRBV4-3	NA	TRBJ2-1	TRBD1	TGCGCCAGCAGCCAAGGGCACAGGGGGAGCTCCTACAATGAGCAGTTCTTC	CASSQGHRGSSYNEQFF
TRBV29-1	NA	TRBJ2-7	NA	TGCAGCGTTGATTCAGGCTACGAGCAGTACTTC	CSVDSGYEQYF
TRBV4-1	NA	TRBJ1-1	NA	TGCGCCAGCAGCCAAGACCACAGGTCTAACACTGAAGCTTTCTTT	CASSQDHRSNTEAFF
TRBV7-8	NA	TRBJ2-2	TRBD2	TGTGCCAGCAGCTTAAGAGGAACTAGCGGGAGCCGGGAGCTGTTTTTT	CASSLRGTSGSRELFF
TRBV19	NA	TRBJ1-4	TRBD1	TGTGCCAGTAGTATGACAGGGATAGAACTGTTTTTT	CASSMTGIELFF
TRBV4-3	NA	TRBJ2-1	TRBD2	TGCGCCAGCAGCCAAGATGCAGCGGGAGGGGTCTCCTACAATGAGCAGTTCTTC	CASSQDAAGGVSYNEQFF